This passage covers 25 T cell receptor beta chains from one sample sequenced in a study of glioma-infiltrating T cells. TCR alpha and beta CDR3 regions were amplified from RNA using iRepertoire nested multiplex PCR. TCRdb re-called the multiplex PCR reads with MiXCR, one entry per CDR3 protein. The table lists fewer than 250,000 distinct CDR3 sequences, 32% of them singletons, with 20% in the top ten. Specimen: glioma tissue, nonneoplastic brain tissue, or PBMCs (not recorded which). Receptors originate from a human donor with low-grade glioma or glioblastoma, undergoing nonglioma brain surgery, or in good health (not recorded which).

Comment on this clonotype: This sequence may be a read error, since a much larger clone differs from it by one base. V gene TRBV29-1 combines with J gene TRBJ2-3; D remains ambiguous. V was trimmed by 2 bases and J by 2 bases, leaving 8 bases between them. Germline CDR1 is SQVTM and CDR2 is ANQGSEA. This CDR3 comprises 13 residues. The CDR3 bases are TGCAGCGTTGAATACATGGACACAGATACGCAGTATTTT. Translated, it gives CSVEYMDTDTQYF.

The chain's CDR3 is CSARDLYAGTVTDAQYF. The DNA for the CDR3 is TGCAGTGCTAGAGATCTTTACGCGGGGACCGTCACAGATGCGCAGTACTTC. J is TRBJ2-7 and V is TRBV20-1, with D maybe TRBD2 (6 bases). Germline V CDR1 and CDR2: DFQATT, SNEGSKA (reference sequence). The CDR3 spans 17 residues. Trimming stripped 0 bases from V and 9 bases from J, with 27 bases between.

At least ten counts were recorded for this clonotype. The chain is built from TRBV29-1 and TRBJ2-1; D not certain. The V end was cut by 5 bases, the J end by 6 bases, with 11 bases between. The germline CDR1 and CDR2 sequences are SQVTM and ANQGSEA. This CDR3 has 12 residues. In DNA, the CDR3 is TGCAGCGTTAGGGATTCCCCCAATGAGCAGTTCTTC. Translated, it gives CSVRDSPNEQFF.

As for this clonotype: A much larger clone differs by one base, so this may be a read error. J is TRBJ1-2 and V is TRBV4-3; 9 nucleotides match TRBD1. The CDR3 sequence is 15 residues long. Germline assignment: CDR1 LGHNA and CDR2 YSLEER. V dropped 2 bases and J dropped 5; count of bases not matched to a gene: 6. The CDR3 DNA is TGCGCCAGCAGCCAACCGGACAGGGGCCGGTATGGCTACACCTTC. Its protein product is CASSQPDRGRYGYTF.

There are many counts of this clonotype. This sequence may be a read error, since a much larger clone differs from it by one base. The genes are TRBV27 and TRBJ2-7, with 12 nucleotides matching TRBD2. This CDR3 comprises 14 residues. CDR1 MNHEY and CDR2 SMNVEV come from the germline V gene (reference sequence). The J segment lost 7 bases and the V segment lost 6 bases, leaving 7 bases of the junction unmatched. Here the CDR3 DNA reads TGTGCCAGCAGAAGACTAGCGGGAGAAGTTGAGCAGTACTTC. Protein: CASRRLAGEVEQYF.

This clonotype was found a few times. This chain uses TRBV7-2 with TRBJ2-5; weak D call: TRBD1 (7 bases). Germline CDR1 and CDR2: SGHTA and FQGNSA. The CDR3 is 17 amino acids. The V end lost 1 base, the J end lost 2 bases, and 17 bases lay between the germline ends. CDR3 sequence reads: CASSLVGGTAPQETQYF. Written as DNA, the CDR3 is TGTGCCAGCAGCTTAGTAGGCGGGACAGCGCCTCAAGAGACCCAGTACTTC.

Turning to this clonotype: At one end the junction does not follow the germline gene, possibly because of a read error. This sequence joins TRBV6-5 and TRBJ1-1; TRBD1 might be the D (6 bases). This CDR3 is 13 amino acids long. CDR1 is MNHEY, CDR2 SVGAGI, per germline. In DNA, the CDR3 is TGTGCCAGCAGCGCTCTACAGGGATTTGAAGCCTTCTTT. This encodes CASSALQGFEAFF.

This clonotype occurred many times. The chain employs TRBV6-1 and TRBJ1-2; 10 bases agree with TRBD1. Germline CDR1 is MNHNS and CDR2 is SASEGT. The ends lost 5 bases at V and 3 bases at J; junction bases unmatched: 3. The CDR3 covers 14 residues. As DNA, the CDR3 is TGTGCCAGCAGTCGACAGGGGGCCTACTATGGCTACACCTTC. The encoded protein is CASSRQGAYYGYTF.

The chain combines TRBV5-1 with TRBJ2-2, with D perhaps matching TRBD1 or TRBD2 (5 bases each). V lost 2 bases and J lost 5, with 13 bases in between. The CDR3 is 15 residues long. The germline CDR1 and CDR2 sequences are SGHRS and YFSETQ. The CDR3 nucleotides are TGCGCCAGCAGCTTCGGCCAGGGAGTTACCGGGGAGCTGTTTTTT. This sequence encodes CASSFGQGVTGELFF.

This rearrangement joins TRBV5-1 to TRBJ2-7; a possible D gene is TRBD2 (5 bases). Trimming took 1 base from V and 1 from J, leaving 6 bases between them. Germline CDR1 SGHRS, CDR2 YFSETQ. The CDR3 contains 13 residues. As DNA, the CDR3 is TGCGCCAGCAGCTTGTTAGCGTCCTACGAGCAGTACTTC. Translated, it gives CASSLLASYEQYF. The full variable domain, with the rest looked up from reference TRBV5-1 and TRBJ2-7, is KAGVTQTPRYLIKTRGQQVTLSCSPISGHRSVSWYQQTPGQGLQFLFEYFSETQRNKGNFPGRFSGRQFSNSRSEMNVSTLELGDSALYLCASSLLASYEQYFGPGTRLTVT.

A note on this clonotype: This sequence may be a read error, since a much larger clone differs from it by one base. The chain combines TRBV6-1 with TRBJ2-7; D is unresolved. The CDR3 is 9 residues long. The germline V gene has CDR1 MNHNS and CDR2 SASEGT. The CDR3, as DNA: TGCGCCATGTTTCACGAGCAGTACTTC. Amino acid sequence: CAMFHEQYF.

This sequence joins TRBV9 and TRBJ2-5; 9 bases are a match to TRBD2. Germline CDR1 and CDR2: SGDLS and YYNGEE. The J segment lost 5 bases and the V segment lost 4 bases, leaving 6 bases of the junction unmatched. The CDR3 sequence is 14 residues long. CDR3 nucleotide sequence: TGTGCCAGCAGCACCGGGACTAGCTTCGAGACCCAGTACTTC. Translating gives CASSTGTSFETQYF.

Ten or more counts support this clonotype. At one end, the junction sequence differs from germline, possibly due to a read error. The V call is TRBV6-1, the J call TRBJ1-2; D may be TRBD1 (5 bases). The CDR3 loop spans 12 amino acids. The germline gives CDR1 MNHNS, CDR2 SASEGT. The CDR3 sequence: CASARDGSLLNF. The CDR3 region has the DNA TGTGCCAGCGCCAGGGACGGGTCTCTCCTCAACTTC.

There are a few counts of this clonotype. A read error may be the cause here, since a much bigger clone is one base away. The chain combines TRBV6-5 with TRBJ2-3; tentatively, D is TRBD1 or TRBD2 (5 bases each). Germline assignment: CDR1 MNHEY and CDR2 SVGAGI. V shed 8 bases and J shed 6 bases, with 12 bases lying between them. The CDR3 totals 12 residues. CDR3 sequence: CASGTTRDTQYF. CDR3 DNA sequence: TGTGCCAGCGGGACGACCCGGGATACGCAGTATTTT.

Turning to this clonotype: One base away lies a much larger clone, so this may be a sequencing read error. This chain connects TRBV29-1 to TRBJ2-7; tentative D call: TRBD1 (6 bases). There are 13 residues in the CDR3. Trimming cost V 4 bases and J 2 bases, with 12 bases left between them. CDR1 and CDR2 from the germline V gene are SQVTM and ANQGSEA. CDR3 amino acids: CSVVRDIAYEQYF. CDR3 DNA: TGCAGCGTTGTAAGGGACATTGCCTACGAGCAGTACTTC.

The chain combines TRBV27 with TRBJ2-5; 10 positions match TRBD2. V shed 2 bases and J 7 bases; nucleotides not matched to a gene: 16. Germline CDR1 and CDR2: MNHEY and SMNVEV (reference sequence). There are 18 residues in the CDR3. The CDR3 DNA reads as TGTGCCAGCAGTTTACGCCCGGGTAGCGGGAGGTCCTCGGGGACCCAGTACTTC. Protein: CASSLRPGSGRSSGTQYF.

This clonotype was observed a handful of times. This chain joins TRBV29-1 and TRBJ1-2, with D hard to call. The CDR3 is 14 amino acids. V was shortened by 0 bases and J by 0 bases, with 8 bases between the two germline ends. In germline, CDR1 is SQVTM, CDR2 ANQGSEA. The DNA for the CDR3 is TGCAGCGTTGAAGACAATAGAGCTAACTATGGCTACACCTTC. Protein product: CSVEDNRANYGYTF.

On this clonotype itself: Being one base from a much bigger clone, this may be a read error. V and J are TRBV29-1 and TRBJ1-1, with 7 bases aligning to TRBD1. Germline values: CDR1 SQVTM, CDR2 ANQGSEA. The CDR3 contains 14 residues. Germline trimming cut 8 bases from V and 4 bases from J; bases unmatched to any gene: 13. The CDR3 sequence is CSTNRQGGGTEAFF. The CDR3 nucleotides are TGCAGCACCAACCGACAGGGAGGGGGCACTGAAGCTTTCTTT.

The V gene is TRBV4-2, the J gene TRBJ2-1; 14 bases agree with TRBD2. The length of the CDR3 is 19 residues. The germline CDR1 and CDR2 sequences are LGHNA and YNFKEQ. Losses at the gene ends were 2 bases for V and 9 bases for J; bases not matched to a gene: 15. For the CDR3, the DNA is TGTGCCAGCAGCCAAATTAAATATAGACTAGCGGGAGGGTCTGGTGAGCAGTTCTTC. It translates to CASSQIKYRLAGGSGEQFF.

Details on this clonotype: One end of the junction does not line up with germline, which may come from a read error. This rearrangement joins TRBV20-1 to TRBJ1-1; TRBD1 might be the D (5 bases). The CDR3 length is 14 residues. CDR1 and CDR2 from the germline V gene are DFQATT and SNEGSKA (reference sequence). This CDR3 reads CSARDWTPNTKAFF. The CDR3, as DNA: TGCAGCGCTAGAGATTGGACACCGAACACTAAAGCTTTCTTT.

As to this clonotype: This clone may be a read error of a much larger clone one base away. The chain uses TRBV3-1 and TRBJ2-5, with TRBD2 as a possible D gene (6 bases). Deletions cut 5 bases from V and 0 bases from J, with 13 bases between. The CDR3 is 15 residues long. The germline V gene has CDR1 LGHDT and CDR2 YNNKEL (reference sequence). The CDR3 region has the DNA TGTGCCAGCAGCGGTAGCGGTGCGTACCAAGAGACCCAGTACTTC. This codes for CASSGSGAYQETQYF.

The CDR3 bases are TGTGCCTGGGGACAGGGAACCTACGAGCAGTACTTC. Encoded protein: CAWGQGTYEQYF. The J gene is TRBJ2-7, the V gene TRBV30; 8 bases align to TRBD1. J was trimmed by 2 bases and V by 5 bases; bases with no gene match: 2. Germline CDR1 and CDR2: GTSNPN and SVGIG (reference sequence). This CDR3 comprises 12 residues.

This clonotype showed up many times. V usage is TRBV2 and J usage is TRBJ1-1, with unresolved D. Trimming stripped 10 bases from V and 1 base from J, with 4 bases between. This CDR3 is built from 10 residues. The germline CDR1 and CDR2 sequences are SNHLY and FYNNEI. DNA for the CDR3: TGTGCCACCTCGAACACTGAAGCTTTCTTT. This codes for CATSNTEAFF.

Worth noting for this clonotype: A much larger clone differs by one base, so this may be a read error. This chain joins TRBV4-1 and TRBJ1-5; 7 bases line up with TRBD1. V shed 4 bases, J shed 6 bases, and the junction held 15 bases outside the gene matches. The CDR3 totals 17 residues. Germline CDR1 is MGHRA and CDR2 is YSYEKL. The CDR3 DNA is TGCGCCAGCAGCCTCTCCTTGGAAACAGGGGCGGCTCAGCCCCAGCATTTT. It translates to CASSLSLETGAAQPQHF.

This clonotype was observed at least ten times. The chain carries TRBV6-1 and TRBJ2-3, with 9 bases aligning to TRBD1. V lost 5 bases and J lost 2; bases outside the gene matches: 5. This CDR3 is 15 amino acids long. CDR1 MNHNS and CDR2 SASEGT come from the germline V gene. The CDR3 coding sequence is TGTGCCAGCAGTAACCACAGGGGGCTCACAGATACGCAGTATTTT. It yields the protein CASSNHRGLTDTQYF.